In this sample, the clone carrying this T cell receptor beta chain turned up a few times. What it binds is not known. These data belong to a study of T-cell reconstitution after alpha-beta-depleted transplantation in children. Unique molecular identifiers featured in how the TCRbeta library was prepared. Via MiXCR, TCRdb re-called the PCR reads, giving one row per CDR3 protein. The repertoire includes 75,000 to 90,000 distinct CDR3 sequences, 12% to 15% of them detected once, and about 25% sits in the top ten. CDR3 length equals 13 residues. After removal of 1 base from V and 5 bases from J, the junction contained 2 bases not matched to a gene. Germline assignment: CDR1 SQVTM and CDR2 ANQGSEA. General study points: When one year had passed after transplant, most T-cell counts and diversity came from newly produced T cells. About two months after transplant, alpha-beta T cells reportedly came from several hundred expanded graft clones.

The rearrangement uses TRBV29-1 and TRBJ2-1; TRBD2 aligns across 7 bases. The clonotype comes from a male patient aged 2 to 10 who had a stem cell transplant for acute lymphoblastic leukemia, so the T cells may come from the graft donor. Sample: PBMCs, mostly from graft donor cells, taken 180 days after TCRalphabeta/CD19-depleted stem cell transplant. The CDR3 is CSVEAGGHNEQFF. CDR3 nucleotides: TGCAGCGTTGAAGCGGGGGGACACAATGAGCAGTTCTTC.